Only a few counts were recorded for the clone carrying this TCR beta chain. Regions amplified from RNA transcripts were the TCR beta CDR3 regions. TCR CDR3 regions were first amplified by RT-PCR with HTBI primers. TCRdb used MiXCR to reprocess the multiplex PCR reads, holding one entry per CDR3 protein. The sample includes about 400,000 distinct CDR3 sequences, roughly 25% of them seen just once. The source of the sample is a study of T cells in Graves' hyperthyroidism and ophthalmopathy. The CDR3 spans 16 residues. The V end lost 5 bases, the J end lost 3 bases, and 20 bases lay between the germline ends.

The TCR originated in a man in his forties or fifties with Graves' hyperthyroidism. The sample taken for sequencing was blood. The genes are TRBV12-3 or TRBV12-4 and TRBJ2-7, with a weak D call TRBD2 (6 bases). In DNA, the CDR3 is TGTGCCAGCAGTCGCGGCGGGACGGAATTCTACTACGAGCAGTACTTC. The encoded protein is CASSRGGTEFYYEQYF.